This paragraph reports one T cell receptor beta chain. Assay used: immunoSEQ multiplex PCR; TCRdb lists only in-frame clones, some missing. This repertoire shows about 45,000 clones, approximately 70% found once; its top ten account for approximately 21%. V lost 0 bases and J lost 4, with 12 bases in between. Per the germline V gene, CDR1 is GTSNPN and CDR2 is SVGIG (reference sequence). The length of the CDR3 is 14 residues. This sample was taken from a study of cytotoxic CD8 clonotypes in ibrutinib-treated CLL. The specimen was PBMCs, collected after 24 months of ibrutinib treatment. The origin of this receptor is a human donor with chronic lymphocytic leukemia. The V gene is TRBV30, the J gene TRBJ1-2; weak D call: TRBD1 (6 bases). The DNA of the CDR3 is TGTGCCTGGAGTGTACGGACAGTTCGCTATGGCTACACCTTC. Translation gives CAWSVRTVRYGYTF.